This T cell receptor beta chain was sequenced in a study of neoadjuvant anti-PD-1 for oral cavity cancer. Overall study context: Patients without progression got a fourth dose around day 43.

Patients had HPV-negative, locally advanced oral cavity squamous cell carcinoma. Germline V gives CDR1 SNHLY, CDR2 FYNNEI. The CDR3 loop spans 12 amino acids. V was cut by 5 bases and J by 7 bases, with 11 bases left in between. The repertoire was sequenced with immunoSEQ multiplex PCR; TCRdb's copy has only in-frame clones and lacks some. The repertoire holds 72,000 or so clones, with 65% to 85% as singletons. This TCR came from a person aged 40 to 85 with oral cavity squamous cell carcinoma. J is TRBJ1-1 and V is TRBV2; D is ambiguous. Specimen: PBMCs, collected before nivolumab (anti-PD-1) treatment. The CDR3 sequence: CASSNGLYEAFF. The CDR3 DNA sequence: TGTGCCAGCAGTAACGGACTGTATGAAGCTTTCTTT.